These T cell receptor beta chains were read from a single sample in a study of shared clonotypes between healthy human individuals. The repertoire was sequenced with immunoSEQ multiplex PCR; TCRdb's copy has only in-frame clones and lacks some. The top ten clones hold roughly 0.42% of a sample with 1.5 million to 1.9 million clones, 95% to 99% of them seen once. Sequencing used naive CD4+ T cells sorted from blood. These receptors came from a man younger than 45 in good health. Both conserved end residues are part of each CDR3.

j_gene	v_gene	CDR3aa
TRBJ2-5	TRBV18	CASSPLTGDDGTQYF
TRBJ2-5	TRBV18	CASATRDFIETQYF
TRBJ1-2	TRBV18	CASSPSGAPLDGGYTF
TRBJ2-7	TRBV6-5	CASSRYRGGEQYF
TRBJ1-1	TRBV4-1	CASSQTQGTEAFF
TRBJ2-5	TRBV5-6	CASSLTSGSMETQYF
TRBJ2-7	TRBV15	CATSRDPGQYSYEQYF
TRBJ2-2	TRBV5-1	CASSLVRNTGELFF
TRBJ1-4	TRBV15	CATSRDPQSNEKLFF
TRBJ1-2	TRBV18	CASSTQDRRTF
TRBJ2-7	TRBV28	CATSLAGGALEQYF
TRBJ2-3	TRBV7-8	CASSIDRARSTDTQYF
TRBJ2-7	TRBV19	CASSIRHFRQDYEQYF
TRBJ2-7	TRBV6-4	CARWTAEQYF
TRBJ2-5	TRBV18	CASSPRVNPQETQYF
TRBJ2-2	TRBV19	CASSRGDRANTGELFF
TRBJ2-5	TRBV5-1	CASSSDLLYQETQYF
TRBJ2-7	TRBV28	CASSLRTSGYLYEQYF
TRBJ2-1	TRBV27	CASRASKFGNEQFF
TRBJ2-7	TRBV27	CASSTNQGPLRHEQYF
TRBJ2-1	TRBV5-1	CASSLTTLAGTEQFF
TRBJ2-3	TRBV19	CASSIAGGPSVTDTQYF
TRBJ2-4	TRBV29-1	CSVSGRAKNIQYF
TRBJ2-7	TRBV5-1	CASSLVAGGSSYEQYF
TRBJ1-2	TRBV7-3	CASSLTGQLNYGYTF
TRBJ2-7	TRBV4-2	CASSQGPGTSGSYEQYF
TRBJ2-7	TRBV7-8	CASSPGGRQPYEQYF
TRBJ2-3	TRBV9	CASSVGSGTDTQYF
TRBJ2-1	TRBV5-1	CASSLAGLGDEQFF
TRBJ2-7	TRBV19	CASGKSGRGDEQYF
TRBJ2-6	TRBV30	CAWAHRRSGANVLTF
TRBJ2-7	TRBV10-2	CASGLAGPYEQYF
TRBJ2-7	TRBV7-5	CARSLAGTVGEQYF
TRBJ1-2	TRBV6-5	CASSFYPQGGYTF